This T cell receptor beta chain derives from a study of metastatic and nonmetastatic thyroid tumors. Study-wide background: Malignant thyroid and benign thyroid patients provided blood and tumor or nodule tissue whose repertoires were compared.

The CDR3 is made up of 10 amino acids. CDR1 and CDR2 from the germline V gene are LNHDA and SQIVND (reference sequence). TCRdb recomputed clones from the PCR reads via MiXCR. The sample consists of tens of thousands of clones, roughly 25% of them appearing once. Points on this clone: One end of the junction does not line up with germline, which may come from a read error.

All patients reached thyroid surgery having received no treatment beforehand. The clonotype comes from a female donor with papillary thyroid cancer or a benign thyroid nodule (not recorded which). Some clones in this sample may be carry-over from other donors' samples. The chain employs TRBV19 and TRBJ2-5; TRBD1 agrees at 8 bases. The specimen was blood. Here the CDR3 DNA reads TGTGCCACATCAGGGGGCACCCATTACTTC. This codes for CATSGGTHYF.